This is a list of T cell receptor beta chains from one sample in a study of T cells in Graves' hyperthyroidism and ophthalmopathy. TCRdb fed the multiplex PCR reads into MiXCR, producing one record per CDR3 protein. The sample yields 450,000 to 700,000 distinct CDR3 sequences, around 46% seen once. Sequenced input: peripheral blood or thyroid tissue (not recorded which). The source is an adult woman with Graves' disease, either hyperthyroidism or ophthalmopathy (not recorded which). Both conserved end residues are part of each CDR3. A D gene is named only where the DNA matches it firmly. Where a row states a size, it is once, few, many or the class of an expanded clone; other rows omit it.

cdr3_aa cdr3_nt cdr3_length d_call j_call v_call clone_size
CASSVTGTEQFF TGTGCCAGCAGCGTAACCGGGACAGAGCAGTTCTTC 12 NA TRBJ2-1 TRBV7-2 NA
CASSPLGGAESEQYF TGTGCCAGCAGTCCACTAGGGGGCGCGGAAAGCGAGCAGTACTTC 15 TRBD1 TRBJ2-7 TRBV28 few
CATSREGEAEAFF TGTGCCACCAGCAGAGAAGGCGAGGCTGAAGCTTTCTTT 13 NA TRBJ1-1 TRBV15 once
CSVGLTGAEAFF TGCAGCGTTGGTCTCACAGGGGCTGAAGCTTTCTTT 12 TRBD1 TRBJ1-1 TRBV29-1 NA
CASSQGPVAPLHF TGCGCCAGCAGCCAAGGACCGGTTGCACCCCTCCACTTT 13 NA TRBJ1-6 TRBV4-2 many
CSASRLRMNTEAFF TGCAGTGCTAGTCGACTGAGGATGAACACTGAAGCTTTCTTT 14 NA TRBJ1-1 TRBV20-1 many
CASSLSGSSAYEQYF TGTGCCAGCAGCTTAAGCGGGAGTTCCGCCTACGAGCAGTACTTC 15 TRBD2 TRBJ2-7 TRBV11-2 many
CASSEIQGISGNTIYF TGTGCCAGCAGCGAGATACAGGGGATCTCTGGAAACACCATATATTTT 16 TRBD1 TRBJ1-3 TRBV7-9 many
CASSFGGLDEKLFF TGTGCCAGCAGCTTCGGTGGTTTAGATGAAAAACTGTTTTTT 14 NA TRBJ1-4 TRBV7-2 few
CASTRTMGETQYF TGCGCCAGCACTCGGACAATGGGAGAGACCCAGTACTTC 13 NA TRBJ2-5 TRBV10-1 many
CASSPTPDGRTGAFF TGCGCCAGCAGCCCAACCCCGGACGGTCGAACTGGAGCTTTCTTT 15 NA TRBJ1-1 TRBV5-1 NA
CASSYRGPTGELFF TGTGCCAGCAGCTATCGCGGGCCCACCGGGGAGCTGTTTTTT 14 NA TRBJ2-2 TRBV7-3 NA
CASSQQGIRYEQYF TGTGCCAGCAGCCAACAGGGGATTAGGTACGAGCAGTACTTC 14 TRBD1 TRBJ2-7 TRBV5-5 many
CASSLAARSLAGELFF TGTGCCAGCAGCTTAGCGGCTAGAAGCTTGGCCGGGGAGCTGTTTTTT 16 NA TRBJ2-2 TRBV7-9 NA
CAIPGKQETQYF TGTGCCATCCCGGGGAAACAAGAGACCCAGTACTTC 12 NA TRBJ2-5 TRBV10-3 few
CASRGRGQGYEQYF TGTGCCAGCAGGGGGAGGGGACAGGGTTACGAGCAGTACTTC 14 TRBD1 TRBJ2-7 TRBV12-3/TRBV12-4 NA
CASSLGQGNNSPLHF TGCGCCAGCAGCTTGGGACAGGGGAATAATTCACCCCTCCACTTT 15 TRBD1 TRBJ1-6 TRBV5-1 many
CAWSVGTDTEAFF TGTGCCTGGAGTGTAGGGACAGACACTGAAGCTTTCTTT 13 TRBD1 TRBJ1-1 TRBV30 few
CASSLEPSSGNTF TGTGCCAGCAGCTTAGAGCCGAGCTCTGGAAACACCTTC 13 NA TRBJ1-2 TRBV7-2 NA
CASSGSGGGEAQYF TGTGCCAGCAGCGGATCAGGGGGCGGGGAGGCCCAGTACTTC 14 TRBD1 TRBJ2-5 TRBV2 few
CASRLAGDTQYF TGTGCCAGTAGACTAGCGGGAGATACGCAGTATTTT 12 TRBD2 TRBJ2-3 TRBV19 many
CASSTGAVTEAFF TGTGCCAGTAGTACAGGGGCCGTCACTGAAGCTTTCTTT 13 NA TRBJ1-1 TRBV19 NA
CASSLRPGSDEQYF TGTGCCAGCAGCTTAAGGCCGGGTTCCGACGAGCAGTACTTC 14 NA TRBJ2-7 TRBV7-8 many
CASSMARIYNSPLHF TGTGCCAGTAGTATGGCTCGGATTTATAATTCACCCCTCCACTTT 15 NA TRBJ1-6 TRBV19 NA
CRGVGQYF TGCAGAGGGGTAGGGCAGTACTTC 8 NA TRBJ2-7 TRBV20-1 NA
CAVTGTGGYEQYF TGTGCCGTAACCGGGACAGGAGGTTACGAGCAGTACTTC 13 TRBD1 TRBJ2-7 TRBV10-3 NA
CASSQLGTGRRNTEAFF TGTGCCAGCAGCCAACTAGGGACAGGGAGGAGGAACACTGAAGCTTTCTTT 17 TRBD1 TRBJ1-1 TRBV4-2 few
CSVTQGNQPQHF TGCAGTGTAACCCAGGGCAATCAGCCCCAGCATTTT 12 NA TRBJ1-5 TRBV20-1 NA
CSVVTGGNKDEQYF TGCAGCGTTGTCACAGGGGGCAATAAGGACGAGCAGTACTTC 14 TRBD1 TRBJ2-7 TRBV29-1 many
CASSQVLAGATDTQYF TGCGCCAGCAGTCAGGTACTAGCGGGTGCCACAGATACGCAGTATTTT 16 TRBD2 TRBJ2-3 TRBV4-1 NA
CATSREGLNEKLFF TGTGCCACCAGCAGAGAAGGACTTAATGAAAAACTGTTTTTT 14 NA TRBJ1-4 TRBV15 NA
CASTLGTEAFF TGTGCCAGTACCCTAGGCACTGAAGCTTTCTTT 11 NA TRBJ1-1 TRBV19 many
CASSYSSPGETQYF TGTGCCAGCAGTTACTCGAGTCCGGGGGAGACCCAGTACTTC 14 NA TRBJ2-5 TRBV6-6 NA
CASSRTGGAGNTEAFF TGCGCCAGCAGCCGGACAGGGGGCGCGGGGAACACTGAAGCTTTCTTT 16 TRBD1 TRBJ1-1 TRBV5-1 many
CASSLSGSLETQYF TGCGCCAGCAGCCTTAGCGGGAGTCTGGAGACCCAGTACTTC 14 TRBD2 TRBJ2-5 TRBV5-1 many
CASSPRTGGRAFF TGTGCCAGCAGTCCGAGGACAGGGGGTAGGGCTTTCTTT 13 TRBD1 TRBJ1-1 TRBV7-2 NA